Listed here are 14 T cell receptor beta chains from one sample, sequenced in a study of blood T cell repertoires in COVID-19 (dated by TCRdb to 2020 to 2021). The library was produced with the immunoSEQ multiplex PCR assay. The table comes from immuneACCESS by way of TCRdb, which keeps in-frame sequences with V and J called. Part of the clones is missing from these tables; in studies checked, under half for an unresolved V gene and the rest for unknown reasons. The sample records 130,000 to 150,000 clones, around 75% of which are singletons. The top ten clonotypes cover just under 5% of the sample. Sequencing was done on a sample of peripheral blood. The receptor set was obtained from a woman in her 70s with COVID-19, enrolled during active disease.

As regards this clone: This CDR3 is also generated by other DNA sequences in the sample. The chain recombines TRBV30 with TRBJ1-3; tentative D call: TRBD1 (6 bases). V was shortened by 2 bases and J by 4 bases, with 9 bases between the two germline ends. Germline loops: CDR1 GTSNPN, CDR2 SVGIG (reference sequence). This CDR3 contains 13 residues. The CDR3 sequence is CAWSHRVGNTIYF. DNA of the CDR3: TGTGCCTGGAGTCACAGGGTCGGAAACACCATATATTTT.

The rearrangement links TRBV3-1 (or the pseudogene TRBV3-2) to TRBJ1-6, with D maybe TRBD1 (6 bases). V dropped 4 bases and J dropped 6 bases, with 13 bases sitting between them. CDR3 size: 15 residues. Germline V CDR1 and CDR2: LGHDT, YNNKEL (reference sequence). The CDR3 sequence is CASSPNYRVNSPLHF. CDR3 DNA sequence: TGTGCCAGCAGCCCTAACTACAGGGTTAATTCACCCCTCCACTTT.

The rearrangement links TRBV5-1 to TRBJ1-2; 9 nucleotides line up with TRBD1. The germline gives CDR1 SGHRS, CDR2 YFSETQ. V trimming: 5 bases; J trimming: 7 bases; junction bases outside the gene matches: 6. The CDR3 runs to 13 residues. The CDR3 loop is CASSPGQGRGYTF. In DNA form, the CDR3 reads TGCGCCAGCAGTCCGGGACAGGGCCGTGGCTACACCTTC. Based on the CDR3 plus reference TRBV5-1 and TRBJ1-2, the full variable domain is KAGVTQTPRYLIKTRGQQVTLSCSPISGHRSVSWYQQTPGQGLQFLFEYFSETQRNKGNFPGRFSGRQFSNSRSEMNVSTLELGDSALYLCASSPGQGRGYTFGSGTRLTVV.

This clone has only one observation. This rearrangement joins TRBV2 to TRBJ1-4, with TRBD1 matching 9 bases. Germline loops: CDR1 SNHLY, CDR2 FYNNEI. The CDR3 loop spans 15 amino acids. Losses at the gene ends were 6 bases for V and 8 bases for J; bases not matched to a gene: 10. The CDR3 nucleotides are TGTGCCAGCAGCCTCGGGACAGGGCTAAGGGAAAAACTGTTTTTT. Translated, it gives CASSLGTGLREKLFF.

The chain carries TRBV6-6 and TRBJ1-6; the D gene is possibly TRBD1 (6 bases). The CDR3 extends over 17 amino acids. V was trimmed by 5 bases and J by 8 bases, leaving 22 bases between them. Germline V lookup: CDR1 MNHNY, CDR2 SVGAGI (reference sequence). The CDR3 spells CASSPLRGQLVDSPLHF. As DNA, the CDR3 is TGTGCCAGCAGTCCACTCCGTGGACAGTTGGTTGATTCACCCCTCCACTTT.

This sequence joins TRBV7-2 and TRBJ1-5; the D is unclear. This CDR3 contains 13 residues. The germline V and J ends were trimmed by 5 bases and 11 bases, with 16 bases remaining between them. CDR1 is SGHTA and CDR2 is FQGNSA in the germline V gene. The CDR3 spells CASSVPGFAAQHF. The CDR3 DNA sequence: TGTGCCAGCAGCGTGCCGGGTTTCGCCGCCCAGCATTTT.

The CDR3 spells CASSSRTGTSPLHF. The CDR3 nucleotides read TGTGCCAGCAGCTCTCGGACAGGCACGTCACCCCTCCACTTT. V gene TRBV7-2 combines with J gene TRBJ1-6, with 7 bases that match TRBD1. CDR3 size: 14 residues. Germline V gene data show CDR1 as SGHTA and CDR2 as FQGNSA. With 4 bases clipped from V and 10 bases from J, the junction kept 7 bases outside the gene matches.

The chain is built from TRBV5-8 and TRBJ1-1, with 7 nucleotides matching TRBD1. V shed 4 bases, J shed 2 bases, and the junction held 14 bases outside the gene matches. This CDR3 contains 17 residues. Germline V lookup: CDR1 SGHTS, CDR2 YDEGEE. This CDR3 reads CASSPRQGPRGNTEAFF. In DNA form, the CDR3 reads TGTGCCAGCAGCCCCCGACAGGGACCAAGGGGCAACACTGAAGCTTTCTTT.

This chain connects TRBV3-1 (or the pseudogene TRBV3-2) to TRBJ2-4; possible D gene TRBD1, 6 bases. Looked up from germline, CDR1 is LGHDT and CDR2 is YNNKEL (reference sequence). This CDR3 is built from 13 residues. The V and J ends lost 4 bases and 6 bases respectively, with 10 bases between them. CDR3 amino acids: CASSPGVLNIQYF. CDR3 DNA sequence: TGTGCCAGCAGCCCAGGGGTCCTAAACATTCAGTACTTC.

This clone was counted only a few times. This chain links TRBV4-1 with TRBJ1-4; D may be TRBD1 (5 bases). The CDR3 is made up of 15 amino acids. In germline, CDR1 is MGHRA, CDR2 YSYEKL. V was trimmed by 7 bases and J by 0 bases, leaving 12 bases between them. CDR3 DNA: TGCGCCAGCACCCCTTCCAGGGCAACTAATGAAAAACTGTTTTTT. It yields the protein CASTPSRATNEKLFF.

The chain combines TRBV7-3 with TRBJ2-1, with 8 bases fitting TRBD2. CDR3 length: 14 amino acids. Germline CDR1 and CDR2: SGHTA and FQGTGA. The V segment lost 9 bases and the J segment 10 bases; nucleotides outside the gene matches: 14. The DNA for the CDR3 is TGTGCCAGTCGAGGGACTAGTAACCCCGGAGAGCAGTTCTTC. Translated, it gives CASRGTSNPGEQFF.

A few counts support this clone. The chain recombines TRBV20-1 with TRBJ2-5, with D maybe TRBD1 (5 bases). The length of the CDR3 is 13 residues. CDR1 DFQATT and CDR2 SNEGSKA come from the germline V gene (reference sequence). The V end was cut by 3 bases, the J end by 7 bases, with 15 bases between. The DNA of the CDR3 is TGCAGTGCTAGTCTAGGACCCCAGGGGACCCAGTACTTC. Amino acids: CSASLGPQGTQYF.

V usage is TRBV6-9 and J usage is TRBJ2-5; 11 nucleotides match TRBD2. The CDR3 is 18 amino acids. With 2 bases clipped from V and 5 bases from J, the junction kept 13 bases outside the gene matches. Germline CDR1 is MNHGY and CDR2 is SVAAGI. The DNA for the CDR3 is TGTGCCAGCAGTTATCGAAGGTTAGCGGGGGGGAGTGAGGAGACCCAGTACTTC. Translated, it gives CASSYRRLAGGSEETQYF.

The J gene is TRBJ2-2, the V gene TRBV30; D not certain. This CDR3 contains 15 residues. Trimming stripped 0 bases from V and 5 bases from J, with 13 bases between. Germline lookup yields CDR1 GTSNPN and CDR2 SVGIG (reference sequence). The DNA for the CDR3 is TGTGCCTGGAGTGTAGTGCCCCCCGGTACCGGGGAGCTGTTTTTT. Translating gives CAWSVVPPGTGELFF.